This T cell receptor (beta chain) was recorded in a study of immune cell composition in non-small cell lung cancer. Profiled with immunoSEQ multiplex PCR; TCRdb holds only in-frame clones, not every one. The sample records 13,000 or so clones, about 70% being singletons. CDR3 size: 16 residues. Germline V gene lookup returns CDR1 SGDLS and CDR2 YYNGEE. Trimming stripped 1 base from V and 4 bases from J, with 15 bases between. This TCR came from a human donor with non-small cell lung cancer. This sequence joins TRBV9 and TRBJ2-1; D might be TRBD1 (6 bases). Input material: lung tumor tissue. DNA of the CDR3: TGTGCCAGCAGCGTATCGGCGGACAGAAGATACAATGAGCAGTTCTTC. Amino acids: CASSVSADRRYNEQFF.